Listed below are T cell receptor beta chains from one sample, sequenced in a study of blood T cell repertoires in COVID-19. TCRdb's table, derived via immunoSEQ multiplex PCR, lists solely in-frame clones and lacks some. In the table there are approximately 98,000 clones, 81% of which are singletons. The sequencing sample was made of peripheral blood. Every receptor here comes from a woman aged 80 or over with acute or convalescent COVID-19. Both conserved end residues are part of each CDR3. A D gene is named only where the DNA matches it firmly. Size tells how often a clone was seen (once, few, many) or the class of an expanded clone, and some rows leave it out.

TRBV7-8	NA	TRBD1	13	TRBJ2-5	CASSLGRGTEKYF	TGTGCCAGCAGCTTGGGCCGAGGGACAGAAAAGTACTTC
TRBV28	NA	NA	14	TRBJ1-2	CAGGGFRGTSGYTF	TGTGCCGGGGGGGGTTTCCGGGGCACCTCGGGCTACACCTTC
TRBV4-1	NA	TRBD1	16	TRBJ2-2	CASSQGGRGRTGELFF	TGCGCCAGCAGCCAAGGGGGCAGGGGGCGAACCGGGGAGCTGTTTTTT
TRBV5-6	NA	NA	13	TRBJ1-4	CASSFYSRADLFF	TGTGCCAGCAGCTTTTATAGCAGGGCGGACCTGTTTTTT
TRBV15	NA	NA	14	TRBJ1-5	CATTDGQLNQPQHF	TGTGCCACCACCGATGGACAGCTCAATCAGCCCCAGCATTTT
TRBV29-1	NA	NA	11	TRBJ1-3	CSVLSRNTIYF	TGCAGCGTCCTGTCCCGAAACACCATATATTTT
TRBV24-1	NA	NA	14	TRBJ1-1	CATSPADRNTEAFF	TGTGCCACCTCCCCGGCGGACAGGAACACTGAAGCTTTCTTT
TRBV7-4	once	NA	16	TRBJ1-6	CASSSERGPYNSPLHF	TGTGCCAGCAGCTCCGAAAGGGGCCCCTATAATTCACCCCTCCACTTT
TRBV6-5	few	TRBD1	15	TRBJ1-2	CASSPLDRGLYGYTF	TGTGCCAGCAGTCCCTTGGACAGGGGTCTCTATGGCTACACCTTC
TRBV24-1	NA	NA	13	TRBJ1-1	CATSDLDSGEAFF	TGTGCCACCAGTGATCTGGACAGCGGTGAAGCTTTCTTT
TRBV10-2	once	TRBD2	17	TRBJ2-1	CAITISVAGGSYNEQFF	TGCGCCATCACAATTTCAGTGGCGGGGGGGTCCTACAATGAGCAGTTCTTC
TRBV30	NA	NA	14	TRBJ1-5	CAWSVGGGNQPQHF	TGTGCCTGGAGTGTGGGGGGGGGCAATCAGCCCCAGCATTTT
TRBV4-3	NA	NA	14	TRBJ2-1	CASSQAYRANEQFF	TGCGCCAGCAGCCAAGCGTACAGGGCTAATGAGCAGTTCTTC
TRBV9	NA	TRBD1	16	TRBJ1-3	CASSDLQGLGGNTIYF	TGTGCCAGCAGCGATCTACAGGGGCTCGGTGGAAACACCATATATTTT
TRBV3-1/TRBV3-2	NA	TRBD1	15	TRBJ2-1	CASSQGTGATNEQFF	TGTGCCAGCAGCCAGGGGACAGGGGCTACGAATGAGCAGTTCTTC
TRBV29-1	few	TRBD1	12	TRBJ1-1	CSGSDRGTEAFF	TGCAGCGGATCCGACAGGGGCACTGAAGCTTTCTTT
TRBV6-5	once	NA	14	TRBJ2-3	CATQRADRTDTQYF	TGTGCCACCCAGCGGGCGGACCGCACAGATACGCAGTATTTT